A selection of T cell receptor beta chains follows, all from one sample in a study of blood T cell repertoires in COVID-19. Generated by immunoSEQ multiplex PCR, the TCRdb table keeps only in-frame clones and is missing some. This sample carries some 250,000 clones, 87% of them seen once, and the ten largest clones take more than 6%. Sequenced sample: peripheral blood. These receptors all stem from a man between 60 and 75 years old who had recovered from COVID-19. Both conserved end residues are part of each CDR3.

CASSYSQGQETQYF	TRBV6-6
CAQGRRNTIYF	TRBV5-1
CASSPSPGTGAKNIQYF	TRBV5-4
CATSDPFSSGANVLTF	TRBV24-1
CASSRGKNTEAFF	TRBV6-5
CAISESKAGRDTEAFF	TRBV10-3
CASSPGLAAPTGELFF	TRBV5-1
CASSTGTGAAEAFF	TRBV28
CASSIDNMRGRTTSNQPQHF	TRBV19
CASATGALYEQYF	TRBV23-1
CASSPSGSYNEQFF	TRBV27
CASSAGLEGNEQFF	TRBV9
CASSRGGWETQYF	TRBV5-1
CASSYDRAYNEQFF	TRBV6-5
CASGLARGLTNEKLFF	TRBV12-5
CASSQEPGKNTEAFF	TRBV4-1
CASGFDLRGSDYGYTF	TRBV12-5
CAWGGQGAYGYTF	TRBV30
CASSSAGPYEQYF	TRBV19
CASGREGTEAFF	TRBV6-5